These 26 T cell receptor beta chains share one sample of origin, sequenced in a study of blood T cell repertoires in COVID-19. Assay: immunoSEQ multiplex PCR; the TCRdb copy retains only in-frame clones and omits some. This sample yields about 330,000 clones, of which 92% are seen a single time; about 18% belongs to the top ten. The sample consisted of PBMCs or T cells enriched from blood (not recorded which). These receptors all come from a woman younger than 45 who had recovered from COVID-19.

A remark on this clone: Other DNA variants within this sample encode the same CDR3. The chain is built from TRBV7-9 and TRBJ2-3, with unresolved D. V was cut by 4 bases and J by 2 bases, with 4 bases left in between. Germline CDR1 SEHNR, CDR2 FQNEAQ (reference sequence). CDR3 length: 12 amino acids. This CDR3 is CASSSITDTQYF. Here the CDR3 DNA reads TGTGCCAGCAGCTCAATCACAGATACGCAGTATTTT.

The chain employs TRBV19 and TRBJ1-1; D gene ambiguous. CDR1 and CDR2 from the germline V gene are LNHDA and SQIVND (reference sequence). This CDR3 is 13 amino acids long. V lost 2 bases and J 0 bases, leaving 4 bases between the germline ends. As DNA, the CDR3 is TGTGCCAGTAGTATAATCATGAACACTGAAGCTTTCTTT. As protein: CASSIIMNTEAFF.

The gene calls are TRBV6-2 or TRBV6-3 and TRBJ2-3; 7 positions agree with TRBD2. V gave up 3 bases and J gave up 0 bases; unmatched junction bases: 12. The CDR3 consists of 18 residues. Germline lookup yields CDR1 MNHEY and CDR2 SVGEGT. CDR3 bases: TGTGCCAGCAGTTATGAGCGGGGCCGCCCCGTTAGCACAGATACGCAGTATTTT. This codes for CASSYERGRPVSTDTQYF.

This chain connects TRBV6-2 or TRBV6-3 to TRBJ2-6, with D unresolved. This CDR3 is built from 17 residues. CDR1 and CDR2 (germline): MNHEY, SVGEGT. The ends were cut back, 2 bases at V and 0 bases at J, with 11 bases in the middle. For the CDR3, the DNA is TGTGCCAGCAGTTACCTCCCCCTGTCCTCTGGGGCCAACGTCCTGACTTTC. Amino acid sequence: CASSYLPLSSGANVLTF.

This chain uses TRBV4-3 with TRBJ2-3; 9 bases align to TRBD2. V dropped 0 bases and J dropped 6; count of bases not matched to a gene: 1. This CDR3 is 14 amino acids long. Germline CDR1 LGHNA, CDR2 YSLEER. The CDR3 spells CASSQDGTSDTQYF. For the CDR3, the DNA is TGCGCCAGCAGCCAAGATGGGACTAGCGATACGCAGTATTTT.

The CDR3 loop reads CASRTMNTEAFF. CDR3 coding DNA: TGTGCCAGCAGGACAATGAACACTGAAGCTTTCTTT. The chain combines TRBV2 with TRBJ1-1; D gene ambiguous. V gave up 6 bases and J gave up 0 bases, with 5 bases separating them. Germline V gives CDR1 SNHLY, CDR2 FYNNEI. CDR3 length equals 12 residues.

J is TRBJ1-1 and V is TRBV18, with TRBD1 matching 9 bases. The CDR3 extends over 20 amino acids. V dropped 3 bases and J dropped 2; count of bases not matched to a gene: 19. Germline V lookup: CDR1 KGHSH, CDR2 LQKENI. CDR3 DNA: TGTGCCAGCTCACCTCAAGTCGGGACAGGGAGCCTATCCACTAACACTGAAGCTTTCTTT. As protein: CASSPQVGTGSLSTNTEAFF.

The rearrangement uses TRBV4-3 and TRBJ2-1, with D possibly matching TRBD2 (5 bases). V was shortened by 1 base and J by 2 bases, with 15 bases between the two germline ends. The CDR3 loop spans 17 amino acids. The V gene's germline CDR1 is LGHNA and CDR2 YSLEER. Written as DNA, the CDR3 is TGCGCCAGCAGCCAAGGTAGAGGACTCAGCCCCTACAATGAGCAGTTCTTC. As protein: CASSQGRGLSPYNEQFF.

This clone was picked up one time. The chain employs TRBV4-1 and TRBJ2-2; 10 nucleotides match TRBD1. Unmatched junction bases numbered 3, after V lost 4 bases and J lost 4 bases. Germline loops: CDR1 MGHRA, CDR2 YSYEKL. The CDR3 is 15 amino acids. CDR3 in amino acids: CASSPDRGSTGELFF. For the CDR3, the DNA is TGCGCCAGCAGCCCGGACAGGGGGAGCACCGGGGAGCTGTTTTTT.

J is TRBJ1-2 and V is TRBV6-5, with 9 bases fitting TRBD1. The V gene's germline CDR1 is MNHEY and CDR2 SVGAGI. CDR3 length equals 15 residues. Trimming took 0 bases from V and 4 from J; bases not matched to a gene: 3. The DNA for the CDR3 is TGTGCCAGCAGTTACTCGACAGGGGGAGCCTATGGCTACACCTTC. Its protein is CASSYSTGGAYGYTF.

The gene calls are TRBV4-2 and TRBJ1-4; TRBD1 matches 7 bases. Germline CDR1 reads LGHNA; CDR2 reads YNFKEQ. The junction had 7 bases not matched to a gene; V was cut back by 2 bases and J by 4 bases. CDR3 size: 16 residues. The CDR3 protein is CASSQNAGQINEKLFF. CDR3 coding DNA: TGTGCCAGCAGCCAAAACGCGGGACAGATTAATGAAAAACTGTTTTTT.

J is TRBJ1-5 and V is TRBV2; a possible D gene is TRBD1 (5 bases). This CDR3 is built from 15 residues. Germline loops: CDR1 SNHLY, CDR2 FYNNEI. Trimming pared 4 bases from V and 0 bases from J, leaving 10 bases between. The CDR3 here is CASSAGFSSNQPQHF. In DNA, the CDR3 is TGTGCCAGCAGTGCAGGGTTTTCTAGCAATCAGCCCCAGCATTTT.

DNA for the CDR3: TGCAGCGTTGATCGGGAGCCACCTAACTATGGCTACACCTTC. It encodes CSVDREPPNYGYTF. V gene TRBV29-1 combines with J gene TRBJ1-2; D is unclear. The CDR3 is made up of 14 amino acids. Trimming cost V 3 bases and J 0 bases, with 11 bases left between them. The germline V gene encodes CDR1 SQVTM and CDR2 ANQGSEA.

This chain uses TRBV6-2 or TRBV6-3 with TRBJ1-1; D uncertain. Trimming shortened V by 2 bases and J by 1 base, and 20 bases separated the two germline ends. The CDR3 consists of 18 residues. The V gene's germline CDR1 is MNHEY and CDR2 SVGEGT. CDR3 in amino acids: CASSYPVGEGMRNTEAFF. The CDR3, as DNA: TGTGCCAGCAGTTACCCTGTTGGAGAGGGTATGAGGAACACTGAAGCTTTCTTT.

This clone was picked up one time. This rearrangement joins TRBV6-5 to TRBJ2-3, with 8 bases matching TRBD2. J gave up 4 bases and V 5 bases, and 8 bases lay outside the gene matches. This CDR3 spans 15 amino acids. The germline V gene encodes CDR1 MNHEY and CDR2 SVGAGI. The CDR3 region is CASSQSGSGSDTQYF. Here the CDR3 DNA reads TGTGCCAGCAGTCAGAGCGGGAGTGGTTCAGATACGCAGTATTTT.

The genes are TRBV24-1 and TRBJ2-5; TRBD1 might be the D (5 bases). V gave up 0 bases and J gave up 2 bases, with 9 bases separating them. The CDR3 contains 15 residues. Germline CDR1 reads KGHDR; CDR2 reads SFDVKD. The CDR3 DNA sequence: TGTGCCACCAGTGATTTGGAAGGGGTTCAAGAGACCCAGTACTTC. Its protein is CATSDLEGVQETQYF.

This rearrangement joins TRBV28 to TRBJ1-1; no definite D call. V shed 3 bases and J shed 0 bases, with 5 bases lying between them. Germline V lookup: CDR1 MDHEN, CDR2 SYDVKM. The CDR3 is 13 amino acids. CDR3 loop: CASSFELNTEAFF. CDR3 in DNA: TGTGCCAGCAGTTTCGAGCTGAACACTGAAGCTTTCTTT. The variable domain in full, with the rest retrieved from reference TRBV28 and TRBJ1-1, is DVKVTQSSRYLVKRTGEKVFLECVQDMDHENMFWYRQDPGLGLRLIYFSYDVKMKEKGDIPEGYSVSREKKERFSLILESASTNQTSMYLCASSFELNTEAFFGQGTRLTVV.

This sequence joins TRBV5-1 and TRBJ1-2, with D perhaps matching TRBD1 (6 bases). This CDR3 is built from 13 residues. Trimming cost V 2 bases and J 6 bases, with 11 bases left between them. Germline assignment: CDR1 SGHRS and CDR2 YFSETQ. CDR3 sequence: CASSFTGRDGYTF. The CDR3 DNA reads TGCGCCAGCAGCTTCACAGGGAGGGATGGCTACACCTTC.

Only one count was recorded for this clone. The rearrangement joins TRBV7-9 to TRBJ2-2; TRBD2 matches 7 bases. Germline V gives CDR1 SEHNR, CDR2 FQNEAQ (reference sequence). The J segment lost 1 base and the V segment lost 5 bases, leaving 10 bases of the junction unmatched. This CDR3 has 17 amino acids. The CDR3 protein is CASSPRLASGNTGELFF. The DNA for the CDR3 is TGTGCCAGCAGCCCCCGCTTGGCTAGCGGGAACACCGGGGAGCTGTTTTTT.

This chain joins TRBV28 and TRBJ1-1; TRBD1 might be the D (6 bases). The germline V gene encodes CDR1 MDHEN and CDR2 SYDVKM. CDR3 length: 14 amino acids. V was trimmed by 7 bases and J by 4 bases, leaving 16 bases between them. The CDR3 is CASKRGGSGTEAFF. CDR3 DNA sequence: TGTGCCAGCAAGAGGGGGGGGAGTGGCACTGAAGCTTTCTTT.

V gene TRBV2 combines with J gene TRBJ1-2; 8 nucleotides agree with TRBD1. V shed 2 bases, J shed 3 bases, and the junction held 2 bases outside the gene matches. The germline V gene has CDR1 SNHLY and CDR2 FYNNEI. The CDR3 is 14 residues long. CDR3 sequence reads: CASSEQGADYGYTF. The DNA for the CDR3 is TGTGCCAGCAGTGAACAGGGGGCGGACTATGGCTACACCTTC.

This clone appeared a single time. V gene TRBV5-1 combines with J gene TRBJ2-3; D unclear. This CDR3 spans 14 amino acids. The germline V gene has CDR1 SGHRS and CDR2 YFSETQ. V was cut by 5 bases and J by 1 base, with 11 bases left in between. CDR3 DNA sequence: TGCGCCAGCAGTAAGGAGTGGGGCACAGATACGCAGTATTTT. The encoded protein is CASSKEWGTDTQYF.

The CDR3 is CASRPATNEQYF. The CDR3, as DNA: TGCGCCAGCAGACCCGCCACAAACGAGCAGTACTTC. The V call is TRBV5-1, the J call TRBJ2-7; no definite D call. Germline-derived CDR1 and CDR2 are SGHRS and YFSETQ. This CDR3 has 12 amino acids. V was clipped by 5 bases and J by 5 bases, with 11 bases between them.

The V and J genes are TRBV5-5 and TRBJ1-3; no clear D gene. Germline V gene sequence: CDR1 SGHKS, CDR2 YYEKEE (reference sequence). The CDR3 is made up of 13 amino acids. Trimming took 3 bases from V and 4 from J, leaving 8 bases between them. The CDR3, as DNA: TGTGCCAGCAGCTCCAACCTAGGAAACACCATATATTTT. Protein: CASSSNLGNTIYF.

The chain recombines TRBV4-3 with TRBJ1-4; possibly TRBD1 for D (6 bases). This CDR3 has 15 amino acids. V was shortened by 4 bases and J by 8 bases, with 17 bases between the two germline ends. The germline gives CDR1 LGHNA, CDR2 YSLEER. The CDR3: CASSPPGQPREKLFF. Written as DNA, the CDR3 is TGCGCCAGCAGCCCTCCCGGACAGCCAAGGGAAAAACTGTTTTTT.

This chain joins TRBV28 and TRBJ2-1, with 10 bases lining up with TRBD2. V lost 6 bases to trimming and J lost 10 bases; unmatched junction nucleotides: 12. Germline V gene sequence: CDR1 MDHEN, CDR2 SYDVKM. This CDR3 has 15 residues. CDR3 in amino acids: CASSPTSGAPGEQFF. In DNA form, the CDR3 reads TGTGCCAGCAGCCCAACTAGCGGGGCACCTGGGGAGCAGTTCTTC.